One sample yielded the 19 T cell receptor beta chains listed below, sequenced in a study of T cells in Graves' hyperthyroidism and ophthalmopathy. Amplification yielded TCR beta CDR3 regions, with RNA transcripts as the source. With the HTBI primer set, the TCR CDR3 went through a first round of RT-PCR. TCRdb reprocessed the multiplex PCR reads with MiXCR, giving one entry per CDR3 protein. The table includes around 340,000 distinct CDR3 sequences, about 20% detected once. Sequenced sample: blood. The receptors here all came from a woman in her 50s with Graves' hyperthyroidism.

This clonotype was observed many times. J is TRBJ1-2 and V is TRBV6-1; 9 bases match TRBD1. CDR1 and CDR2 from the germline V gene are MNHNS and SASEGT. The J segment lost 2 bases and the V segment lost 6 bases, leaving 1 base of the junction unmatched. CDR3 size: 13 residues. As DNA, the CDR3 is TGTGCCAGCAGCGGACAGGGGAACTATGGCTACACCTTC. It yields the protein CASSGQGNYGYTF.

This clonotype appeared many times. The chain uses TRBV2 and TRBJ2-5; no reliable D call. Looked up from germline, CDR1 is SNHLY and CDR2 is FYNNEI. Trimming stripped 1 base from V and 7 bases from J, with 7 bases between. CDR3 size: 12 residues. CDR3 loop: CASSEVAGTQYF. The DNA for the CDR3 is TGTGCCAGCAGTGAAGTTGCCGGGACCCAGTACTTC.

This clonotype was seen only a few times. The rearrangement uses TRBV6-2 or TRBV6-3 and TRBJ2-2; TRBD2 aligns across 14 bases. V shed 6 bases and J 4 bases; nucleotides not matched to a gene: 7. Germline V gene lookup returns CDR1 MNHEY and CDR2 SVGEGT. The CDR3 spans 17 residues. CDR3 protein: CASSQTSGGATTGELFF. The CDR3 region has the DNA TGTGCCAGCAGCCAGACTAGCGGGGGGGCAACCACCGGGGAGCTGTTTTTT.

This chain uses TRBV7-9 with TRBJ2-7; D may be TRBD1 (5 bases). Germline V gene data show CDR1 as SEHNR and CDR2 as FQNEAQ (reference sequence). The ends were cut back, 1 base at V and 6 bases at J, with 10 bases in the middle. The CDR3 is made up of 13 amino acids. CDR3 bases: TGTGCCAGCAGCTTAGATGCAGGGATCGAGCAGTACGTC. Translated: CASSLDAGIEQYV.

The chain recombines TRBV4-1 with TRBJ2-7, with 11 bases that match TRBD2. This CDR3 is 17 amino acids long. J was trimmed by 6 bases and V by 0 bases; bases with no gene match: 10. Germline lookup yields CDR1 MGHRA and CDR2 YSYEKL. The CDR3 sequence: CASSQDRSGGAVVEQYV. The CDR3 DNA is TGCGCCAGCAGCCAAGATCGTAGCGGGGGGGCCGTCGTCGAGCAGTACGTC.

The CDR3 loop is CASSPTGGKGYTF. The CDR3 bases are TGTGCCAGCAGTCCTACAGGGGGGAAAGGCTACACCTTC. The chain is built from TRBV7-9 and TRBJ1-2, with 8 bases that match TRBD1. This CDR3 region has 13 residues. From germline, CDR1 is SEHNR and CDR2 FQNEAQ (reference sequence). Losses at the gene ends were 6 bases for V and 8 bases for J; bases not matched to a gene: 8.

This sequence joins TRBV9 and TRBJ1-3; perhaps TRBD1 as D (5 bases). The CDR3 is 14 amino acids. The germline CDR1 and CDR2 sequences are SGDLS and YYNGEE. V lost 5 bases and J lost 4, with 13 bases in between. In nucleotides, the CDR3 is TGTGCCAGCAGTGACAGCCCGGGGGGAAACACCATATATTTT. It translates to CASSDSPGGNTIYF.

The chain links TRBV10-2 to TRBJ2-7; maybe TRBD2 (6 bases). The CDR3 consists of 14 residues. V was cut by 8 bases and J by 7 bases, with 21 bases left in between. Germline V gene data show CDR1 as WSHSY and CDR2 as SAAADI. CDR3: CASSLANIGGEQYV. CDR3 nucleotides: TGCGCCAGCTCTTTGGCCAATATCGGAGGGGAGCAGTACGTC.

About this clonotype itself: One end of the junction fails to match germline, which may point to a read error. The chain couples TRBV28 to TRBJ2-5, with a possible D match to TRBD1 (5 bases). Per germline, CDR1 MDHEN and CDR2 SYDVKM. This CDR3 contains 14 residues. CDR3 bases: TGTGCCAGCAGTTTACCAGGGTTAATCCAGCAATCGAACTTC. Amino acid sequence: CASSLPGLIQQSNF. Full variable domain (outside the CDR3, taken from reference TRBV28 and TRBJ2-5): DVKVTQSSRYLVKRTGEKVFLECVQDMDHENMFWYRQDPGLGLRLIYFSYDVKMKEKGDIPEGYSVSREKKERFSLILESASTNQTSMYLCASSLPGLIQQSNFGPGTRLLVL.

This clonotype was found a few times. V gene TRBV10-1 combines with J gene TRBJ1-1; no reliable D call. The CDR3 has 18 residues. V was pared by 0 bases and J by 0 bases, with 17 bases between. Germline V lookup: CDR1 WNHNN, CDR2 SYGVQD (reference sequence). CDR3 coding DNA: TGCGCCAGCAGTGAGTCGACTCGGATAGGAAACATGAACACTGAAGCTTTCTTT. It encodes CASSESTRIGNMNTEAFF.

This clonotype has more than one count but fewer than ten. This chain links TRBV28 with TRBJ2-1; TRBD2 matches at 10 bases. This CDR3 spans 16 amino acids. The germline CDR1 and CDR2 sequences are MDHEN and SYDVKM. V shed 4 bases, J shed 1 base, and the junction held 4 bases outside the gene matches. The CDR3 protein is CASSSLTSGSYNEQFF. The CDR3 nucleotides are TGTGCCAGCAGTTCCCTGACTAGCGGGTCCTACAATGAGCAGTTCTTC.

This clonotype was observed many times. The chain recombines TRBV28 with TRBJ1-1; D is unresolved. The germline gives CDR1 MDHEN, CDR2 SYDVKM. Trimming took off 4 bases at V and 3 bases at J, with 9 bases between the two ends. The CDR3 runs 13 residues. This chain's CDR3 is CASSSEGDTEAFF. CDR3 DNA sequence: TGTGCCAGCAGTTCGGAGGGCGACACTGAAGCTTTCTTT.

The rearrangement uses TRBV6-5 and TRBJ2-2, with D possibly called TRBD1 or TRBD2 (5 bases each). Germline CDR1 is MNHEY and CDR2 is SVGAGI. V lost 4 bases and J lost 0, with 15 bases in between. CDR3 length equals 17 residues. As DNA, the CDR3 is TGTGCCAGCAGTTCACCGGGACGGATACCGAACACCGGGGAGCTGTTTTTT. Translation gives CASSSPGRIPNTGELFF.

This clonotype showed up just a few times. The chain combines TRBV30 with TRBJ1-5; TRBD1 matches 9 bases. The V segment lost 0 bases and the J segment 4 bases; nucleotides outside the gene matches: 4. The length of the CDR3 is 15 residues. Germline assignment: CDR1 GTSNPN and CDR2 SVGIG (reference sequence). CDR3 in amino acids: CAWSVRDRENQPQHF. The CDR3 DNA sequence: TGTGCCTGGAGTGTAAGGGACAGGGAGAATCAGCCCCAGCATTTT.

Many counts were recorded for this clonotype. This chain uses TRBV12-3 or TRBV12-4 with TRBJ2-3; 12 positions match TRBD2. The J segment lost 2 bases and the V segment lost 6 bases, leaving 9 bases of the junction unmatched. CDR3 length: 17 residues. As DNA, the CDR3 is TGTGCCAGCAGGCTTGTACTAGCGGGGGGACACACAGATACGCAGTATTTT. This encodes CASRLVLAGGHTDTQYF.

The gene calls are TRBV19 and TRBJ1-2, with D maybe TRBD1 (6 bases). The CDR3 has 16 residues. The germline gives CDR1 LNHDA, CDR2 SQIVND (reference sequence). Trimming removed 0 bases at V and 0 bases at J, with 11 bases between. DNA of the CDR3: TGTGCCAGTAGTATAGAGCTGGGACAAGCTAACTATGGCTACACCTTC. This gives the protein CASSIELGQANYGYTF.

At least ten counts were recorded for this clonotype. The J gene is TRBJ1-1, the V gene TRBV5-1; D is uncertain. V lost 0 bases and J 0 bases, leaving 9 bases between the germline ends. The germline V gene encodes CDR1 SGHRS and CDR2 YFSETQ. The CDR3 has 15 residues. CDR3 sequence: CASSLVIGVNTEAFF. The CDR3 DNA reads TGCGCCAGCAGCTTGGTTATCGGGGTGAACACTGAAGCTTTCTTT.

The CDR3 DNA follows: TGCAGTGCTCTAAGACAGGGGGCAGGATCTGAAGCTTTCTTT. This codes for CSALRQGAGSEAFF. The chain uses TRBV20-1 and TRBJ1-1, with 10 bases matching TRBD1. Per germline, CDR1 DFQATT and CDR2 SNEGSKA (reference sequence). J lost 6 bases, V lost 5 bases, and 9 bases had no gene match. CDR3 size: 14 residues.

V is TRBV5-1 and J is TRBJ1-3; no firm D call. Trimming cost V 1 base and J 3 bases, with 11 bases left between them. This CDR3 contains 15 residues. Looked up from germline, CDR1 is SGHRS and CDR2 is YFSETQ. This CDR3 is CASSLNYEGGNTIYF. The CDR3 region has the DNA TGCGCCAGCAGCTTGAACTACGAAGGTGGAAACACCATATATTTT.